This T cell receptor beta chain was obtained from a study of TIL therapy for anti-PD-1-resistant metastatic lung cancer. The libraries were made with immunoSEQ v3. Profiling relied on immunoSEQ multiplex PCR, and the TCRdb table lists in-frame clones only, not all of them. The profile shows 20,000 to 25,000 clones, around 70% of them singletons. This clone has only a few counts. Time point noted: pre-treatment sample, taken before nivolumab and TIL therapy. Adults with stage 4 NSCLC were enrolled in a phase I trial. CDR1 and CDR2 (germline): KGHDR, SFDVKD. The CDR3 totals 15 residues. V trimming: 0 bases; J trimming: 5 bases; junction bases outside the gene matches: 4.

This chain joins TRBV24-1 and TRBJ2-5; TRBD2 matches 8 bases. This TCR derives from a person aged 25 to 80 with non-small cell lung cancer. The sample consisted of blood, taken at baseline. The CDR3 nucleotides are TGTGCCACCAGTGATTTGCGGGGGGGCTCGGAGACCCAGTACTTC. This codes for CATSDLRGGSETQYF.